This T cell receptor (beta chain) was identified during a study of blood T cell repertoires in COVID-19. Study details: Some COVID-19 samples were acute and others convalescent; all came from the United States, Italy and Spain.

Per the germline V gene, CDR1 is MNHEY and CDR2 is SVGAGI. The CDR3 length is 16 residues. The junction had 11 bases not matched to a gene; V was cut back by 2 bases and J by 6 bases. In the study's own analysis: Reference gene primer amplification in the assay estimated nucleated cell counts. The repertoire was sequenced with immunoSEQ multiplex PCR; TCRdb's copy has only in-frame clones and lacks some. The DNA gave D and trimming, while V, J and clone size come from that table. This sample has 55,000 to 80,000 clones, with 89% found just once. The chain has TRBV6-5 and TRBJ2-7, with TRBD2 identical over 9 bases. Sequencing was performed on peripheral blood. The clonotype was recovered from a man at least 80 years old with acute or convalescent COVID-19. The CDR3 coding sequence is TGTGCCAGCAGTTACGGTCACGGGACTAGCCATCTCGAGCAGTACTTC. Its translation: CASSYGHGTSHLEQYF.